The TCR beta chain described here comes from a study of human T cells and chemical hapten exposure. Indicated time point: patch test 1, 2 weeks after DPC sensitization. Described treatment: therapeutic diphenylcyclopropenone sensitization with weekly scalp DPC. This clonotype has a handful of counts. CDR1 and CDR2 (germline): SEHNR, FQNEAQ (reference sequence). Trimming removed 5 bases from V and 3 bases from J, with 16 bases in between. The CDR3 covers 16 residues. TCRdb reprocessed the RACE reads with MiXCR, giving one entry per CDR3 protein. The data show some 50,000 distinct CDR3 sequences, over 7.5% seen once.

The chain joins TRBV7-9 to TRBJ2-2; the D gene is possibly TRBD2 (6 bases). Sequencing was performed on whole blood, taken in connection with sensitization to the hapten diphenylcyclopropenone (DPC). This TCR was recovered from a woman in her thirties or forties with alopecia areata. Some clones in this sample may be carry-over from other donors' samples. In nucleotides, the CDR3 is TGTGCCAGCAGCCCTGGGCGGGAATGGCACACCGGGGAGCTGTTTTTT. Its translation: CASSPGREWHTGELFF.